Listed below are T cell receptor beta chains from one sample, sequenced in a study of blood T cell repertoires in COVID-19. Assay: immunoSEQ multiplex PCR; the TCRdb copy retains only in-frame clones and omits some. The sample records about 52,000 clones, around 82% being singletons. Sequenced input: peripheral blood. Receptors originate from a woman aged 80 or older with COVID-19, enrolled during active disease. The CDR3 runs from the conserved cysteine through the conserved F or W. D genes are given only for firm matches. A row's size may be missing; if present it is once, few, many or a size class.

V gene: TRBV29-1; clone size: -; D gene: -; J gene: TRBJ2-1; CDR3 DNA: TGCAGCGTATTATACGTGGTAGCGACATACAATGAGCAGTTCTTC; CDR3 protein: CSVLYVVATYNEQFF
V gene: TRBV5-4; clone size: -; D gene: -; J gene: TRBJ2-4; CDR3 DNA: TGTGCCAGCAGCTTGGGGGGACTCAAAGCCAAAAACATTCAGTACTTC; CDR3 protein: CASSLGGLKAKNIQYF
V gene: TRBV9; clone size: -; D gene: -; J gene: TRBJ1-2; CDR3 DNA: TGTGCCAGCAGCGAAGACAGCTCAATAGGTGAAGGCTACACCTTC; CDR3 protein: CASSEDSSIGEGYTF
V gene: TRBV27; clone size: -; D gene: -; J gene: TRBJ2-1; CDR3 DNA: TGTGCCAGCAAAGGAGCGGTCCGGTACAATGAGCAGTTCTTC; CDR3 protein: CASKGAVRYNEQFF
V gene: TRBV11-2; clone size: -; D gene: -; J gene: TRBJ2-2; CDR3 DNA: TGTGCCAGCGGATTCCGAGGGGGTTTAAACACCGGGGAGCTGTTTTTT; CDR3 protein: CASGFRGGLNTGELFF
V gene: TRBV5-1; clone size: -; D gene: -; J gene: TRBJ2-5; CDR3 DNA: TGCGCCAGCAGCTTCGGGATATTTGGGGAGACCCAGTACTTC; CDR3 protein: CASSFGIFGETQYF
V gene: TRBV29-1; clone size: -; D gene: -; J gene: TRBJ2-7; CDR3 DNA: TGCAGCGTCTCCCGCGGGGCAGGCTACGAGCAGTACTTC; CDR3 protein: CSVSRGAGYEQYF
V gene: TRBV15; clone size: -; D gene: -; J gene: TRBJ2-3; CDR3 DNA: TGTGCCACCAGCAGCCTCCGAAGGGGGTCGGTGTATTTT; CDR3 protein: CATSSLRRGSVYF
V gene: TRBV10-3; clone size: -; D gene: TRBD1; J gene: TRBJ2-7; CDR3 DNA: TGTGCCATCAGTCTTAAGATTGACAGGGGGACATCCTACGAGCAGTACTTC; CDR3 protein: CAISLKIDRGTSYEQYF
V gene: TRBV28; clone size: -; D gene: -; J gene: TRBJ1-2; CDR3 DNA: TGTGCCAGCAGTTTTATTGACTATGGCTACACCTTC; CDR3 protein: CASSFIDYGYTF
V gene: TRBV12-3/TRBV12-4; clone size: -; D gene: -; J gene: TRBJ1-2; CDR3 DNA: TGTGCCAGCACCCGGACTGTTAACTATGGCTACACCTTC; CDR3 protein: CASTRTVNYGYTF
V gene: TRBV2; clone size: -; D gene: TRBD1; J gene: TRBJ2-1; CDR3 DNA: TGTGCCACCCTGAGGGACAGGGGTTGGAATGAGCAGTTCTTC; CDR3 protein: CATLRDRGWNEQFF
V gene: TRBV6-1; clone size: -; D gene: TRBD1; J gene: TRBJ2-1; CDR3 DNA: TGTGCCAGCAGTGAACTTGGACAGGGGGGGTATAATGAGCAGTTCTTC; CDR3 protein: CASSELGQGGYNEQFF
V gene: TRBV7-9; clone size: -; D gene: -; J gene: TRBJ1-2; CDR3 DNA: TGTGCCAGCAGCTTAACGGGAGTACAGATCTATGGCTACACCTTC; CDR3 protein: CASSLTGVQIYGYTF
V gene: TRBV5-4; clone size: -; D gene: -; J gene: TRBJ1-1; CDR3 DNA: TGTGCCAGCAGCTTGGGCGCCACTCCGGGAACTGAAGCTTTCTTT; CDR3 protein: CASSLGATPGTEAFF
V gene: TRBV27; clone size: -; D gene: TRBD1; J gene: TRBJ2-6; CDR3 DNA: TGTGCCAGCGGAAGGACAGGGACTGGGGCCAACGTCCTGACTTTC; CDR3 protein: CASGRTGTGANVLTF
V gene: TRBV11-2; clone size: once; D gene: TRBD1; J gene: TRBJ2-1; CDR3 DNA: TGTGCCAGCAGCTCCGGGACAGGGGGCTACAATGAGCAGTTCTTC; CDR3 protein: CASSSGTGGYNEQFF
V gene: TRBV4-1; clone size: few; D gene: TRBD2; J gene: TRBJ2-7; CDR3 DNA: TGCGCCAGCAGCCAAGATGCCTTTAGCGGGAGTTACGAGCAGTACTTC; CDR3 protein: CASSQDAFSGSYEQYF
V gene: TRBV3-1/TRBV3-2; clone size: -; D gene: -; J gene: TRBJ2-3; CDR3 DNA: TGTGCCAGCAGCCAAGTCAGAGATACGCAGTATTTT; CDR3 protein: CASSQVRDTQYF
V gene: TRBV6-5; clone size: once; D gene: -; J gene: TRBJ2-7; CDR3 DNA: TGTGCCAGCAGTTACGGAGGGGTGTACGAGCAGTACTTC; CDR3 protein: CASSYGGVYEQYF
V gene: TRBV19; clone size: -; D gene: TRBD1; J gene: TRBJ1-2; CDR3 DNA: TGTGCCAGTAGGCGGACAGGGGGGCACTATGGCTACACCTTC; CDR3 protein: CASRRTGGHYGYTF
V gene: TRBV28; clone size: -; D gene: TRBD1; J gene: TRBJ1-2; CDR3 DNA: TGTGCCAGCAGTGCGCCGGGACAGAGTAACTATGGCTACACCTTC; CDR3 protein: CASSAPGQSNYGYTF
V gene: TRBV3-1/TRBV3-2; clone size: once; D gene: TRBD1; J gene: TRBJ1-6; CDR3 DNA: TGTGCCAGCAGCCCAGGGACAGGCAATAATTCACCCCTCCACTTT; CDR3 protein: CASSPGTGNNSPLHF
V gene: TRBV19; clone size: -; D gene: -; J gene: TRBJ1-4; CDR3 DNA: TGTGCCAGTAGTGCAGGGGCTGATGAAAAACTGTTTTTT; CDR3 protein: CASSAGADEKLFF
V gene: TRBV7-2; clone size: -; D gene: -; J gene: TRBJ1-1; CDR3 DNA: TGTGCCAGCAGCCACAGAAAATCGAACACTGAAGCTTTCTTT; CDR3 protein: CASSHRKSNTEAFF
V gene: TRBV5-4; clone size: -; D gene: TRBD1; J gene: TRBJ1-2; CDR3 DNA: TGTGCCAGCAGCTTAACCGGGACAGGGGGACTTGGCTACACCTTC; CDR3 protein: CASSLTGTGGLGYTF
V gene: TRBV13; clone size: -; D gene: -; J gene: TRBJ2-5; CDR3 DNA: TGTGCCAGCAGCCGGAGGGCCTCCCAAGAGACCCAGTACTTC; CDR3 protein: CASSRRASQETQYF
V gene: TRBV6-6; clone size: -; D gene: -; J gene: TRBJ1-1; CDR3 DNA: TGTGCCAGCAGCCCCGGGGAGGGAAGGACCACTGAAGCTTTCTTT; CDR3 protein: CASSPGEGRTTEAFF
V gene: TRBV30; clone size: -; D gene: -; J gene: TRBJ2-5; CDR3 DNA: TGTGCCTGGAGTGACGGGAAAGAGACCCAGTACTTC; CDR3 protein: CAWSDGKETQYF
V gene: TRBV7-9; clone size: few; D gene: TRBD1; J gene: TRBJ2-1; CDR3 DNA: TGTGCCAGCAGCTTAGCCCCAGGGGGCCGCAATGAGCAGTTCTTC; CDR3 protein: CASSLAPGGRNEQFF
V gene: TRBV3-1/TRBV3-2; clone size: -; D gene: -; J gene: TRBJ2-5; CDR3 DNA: TGTGCCAGCAGCCCCCTTAAGAGTACCAGGGAGACCCAGTACTTC; CDR3 protein: CASSPLKSTRETQYF
V gene: TRBV6-5; clone size: once; D gene: -; J gene: TRBJ1-4; CDR3 DNA: TGTGCCAGCAGCAACCCGACGAGGAGCAGCGAAAAACTGTTTTTT; CDR3 protein: CASSNPTRSSEKLFF
V gene: TRBV6-5; clone size: -; D gene: TRBD1; J gene: TRBJ1-2; CDR3 DNA: TGTGCCAGCAGTTTAGACAGGGGGCAAGGCGGCTACACCTTC; CDR3 protein: CASSLDRGQGGYTF
V gene: TRBV7-9; clone size: -; D gene: -; J gene: TRBJ2-2; CDR3 DNA: TGTGCCAGCAGCTTGACAGTCGAGGCCGGGGAGCTGTTTTTT; CDR3 protein: CASSLTVEAGELFF
V gene: TRBV5-1; clone size: -; D gene: TRBD1; J gene: TRBJ2-1; CDR3 DNA: TGCGCCAGCAGCCTAACCGGGACAGGGAAAGGCGATGAGCAGTTCTTC; CDR3 protein: CASSLTGTGKGDEQFF
V gene: TRBV14; clone size: -; D gene: TRBD1; J gene: TRBJ1-1; CDR3 DNA: TGTGCCAGCAGCCCACAGGGGGTTGGCACTGAAGCTTTCTTT; CDR3 protein: CASSPQGVGTEAFF
V gene: TRBV5-6; clone size: -; D gene: -; J gene: TRBJ2-7; CDR3 DNA: TGTGCCAGCAGCCCACAGGGCTACGAGCAGTACTTC; CDR3 protein: CASSPQGYEQYF
V gene: TRBV19; clone size: -; D gene: -; J gene: TRBJ2-1; CDR3 DNA: TGTGCCAGTATCTCGCCAGGTATCTACAATGAGCAGTTCTTC; CDR3 protein: CASISPGIYNEQFF